The sequence of this T cell receptor (beta chain) was determined in a study of beta chain features in type 1 diabetes. The CDR3 is 15 residues long. Germline-derived CDR1 and CDR2 are SQVTM and ANQGSEA. V dropped 7 bases and J dropped 1; count of bases not matched to a gene: 5. Broader study findings: The similarity of naive, central memory and Treg TCRB repertoires appeared greater among patients than among healthy donors. Within each of all four CD4+ subsets, Type 1 diabetes patients had TCRB CDR3s that were moderately but significantly shorter.

Regarding this clone: As yet, its antigen is unknown.

What was sequenced were expressed TCRB transcripts, since all of the isolated RNA had been reverse transcribed. Repertoires were generated with immunoSEQ multiplex PCR, while TCRdb's copy carries only in-frame clones and drops some. The table lists 150,000 to 200,000 clones, almost 65% of them singletons. The material sequenced was naive CD4+ T cells from blood. This receptor was identified in a man under 40 with type 1 diabetes. The chain employs TRBV29-1 and TRBJ2-3; 13 nucleotides agree with TRBD2. The CDR3 reads CSAGGLAGGTDTQYF. The CDR3 DNA is TGCAGCGCAGGAGGACTAGCGGGGGGCACAGATACGCAGTATTTT.